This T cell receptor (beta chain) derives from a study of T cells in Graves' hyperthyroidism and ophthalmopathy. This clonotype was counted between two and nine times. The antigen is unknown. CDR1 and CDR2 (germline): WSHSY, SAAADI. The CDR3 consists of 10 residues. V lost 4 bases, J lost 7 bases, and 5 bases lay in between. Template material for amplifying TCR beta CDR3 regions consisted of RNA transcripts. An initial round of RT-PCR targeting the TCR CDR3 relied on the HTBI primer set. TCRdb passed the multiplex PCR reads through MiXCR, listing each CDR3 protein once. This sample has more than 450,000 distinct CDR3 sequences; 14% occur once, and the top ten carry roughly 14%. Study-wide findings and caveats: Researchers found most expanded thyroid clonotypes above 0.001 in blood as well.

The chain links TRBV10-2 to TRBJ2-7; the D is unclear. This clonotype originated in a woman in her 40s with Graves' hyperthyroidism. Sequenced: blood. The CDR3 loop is CASSGLEQYF. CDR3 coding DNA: TGCGCCAGCAGTGGTCTAGAGCAGTACTTC.